One sample yielded the 13 T cell receptor beta chains listed below, sequenced in a study of response to subunit inactivated influenza vaccine. Each CDR3 protein gets one entry after TCRdb re-called the RT-PCR reads with MiXCR. The table records about 180,000 distinct CDR3 sequences, about 10% of them present only once. The specimen was non-naive T cells sorted from PBMCs, collected on the day of vaccination. Source of these receptors: a man aged 50-59 years who received an inactivated influenza vaccine.

This clonotype came up many times. The J gene is TRBJ2-3, the V gene TRBV12-3 or TRBV12-4; 7 bases agree with TRBD2. The CDR3 contains 14 residues. V was pared by 6 bases and J by 6 bases, with 9 bases of the junction left unmatched. The DNA for the CDR3 is TGTGCCAGCAGCCTTCTAGCGGACCAGGATACGCAGTATTTT. This translates into CASSLLADQDTQYF.

This clonotype was detected a few times. The chain joins TRBV9 to TRBJ2-1, with 12 bases fitting TRBD2. The CDR3 sequence is 17 residues long. J was trimmed by 9 bases and V by 0 bases; bases with no gene match: 10. Germline CDR1 reads SGDLS; CDR2 reads YYNGEE. CDR3 loop: CASSVAFELAGGGEQFF. As DNA, the CDR3 is TGTGCCAGCAGCGTAGCTTTTGAACTAGCGGGAGGAGGTGAGCAGTTCTTC.

This clonotype has more than one count but fewer than ten. The V gene is TRBV12-3 or TRBV12-4, the J gene TRBJ2-2; D not certain. V was cut by 3 bases and J by 4 bases, with 9 bases left in between. CDR3 length equals 14 residues. The CDR3 here is CASSFRWGTGELFF. In nucleotides, the CDR3 is TGTGCCAGCAGTTTCCGATGGGGCACCGGGGAGCTGTTTTTT.

This clonotype was seen a handful of times. The rearrangement uses TRBV7-2 and TRBJ2-3, with D possibly matching TRBD2 (7 bases). V was pared by 5 bases and J by 3 bases, with 18 bases between. The germline V gene encodes CDR1 SGHTA and CDR2 FQGNSA. The CDR3 spans 16 residues. In nucleotides, the CDR3 is TGTGCCAGCAGCCGGTGGGGGGGGCAGGGAACAGATACGCAGTATTTT. Its protein is CASSRWGGQGTDTQYF.

This clonotype has at least ten counts. This chain connects TRBV5-1 to TRBJ2-5; 9 nucleotides agree with TRBD1. The V gene end was trimmed by 4 bases and the J gene end by 4 bases; junction bases not matched to a gene: 5. Germline V lookup: CDR1 SGHRS, CDR2 YFSETQ. CDR3 size: 14 residues. The CDR3 reads CASSPGTGRETQYF. CDR3 coding DNA: TGCGCCAGCAGCCCCGGGACAGGGAGAGAGACCCAGTACTTC.

The table lists this clonotype with many counts. This sequence joins TRBV7-2 and TRBJ2-2; TRBD1 agrees at 7 bases. This CDR3 is built from 16 residues. J was trimmed by 0 bases and V by 6 bases; bases with no gene match: 7. Germline-derived CDR1 and CDR2 are SGHTA and FQGNSA. CDR3 nucleotides: TGTGCCAGCAGTCAGGGACAGTTCGCGAACACCGGGGAGCTGTTTTTT. This sequence encodes CASSQGQFANTGELFF.

This clonotype has at least ten counts. The V gene is TRBV5-1, the J gene TRBJ2-1; 13 nucleotides agree with TRBD2. The germline V gene encodes CDR1 SGHRS and CDR2 YFSETQ. The V and J ends lost 4 bases and 8 bases, in that order; junction bases with no gene match: 6. The CDR3 consists of 15 residues. CDR3 sequence reads: CASSRLAGGEDEQFF. Written as DNA, the CDR3 is TGCGCCAGCAGCCGACTAGCGGGAGGCGAGGATGAGCAGTTCTTC.

Worth noting for this clonotype: A much larger clone differs by one base, so this may be a read error. J is TRBJ2-1 and V is TRBV9, with 14 bases identical to TRBD2. The V gene's germline CDR1 is SGDLS and CDR2 YYNGEE. The CDR3 is made up of 15 amino acids. CDR3 coding DNA: TGTGCCACCAGCCCAGGACTAGCGGGAGGCAATGAGCAGTTCTTC. Protein sequence: CATSPGLAGGNEQFF. Full variable domain (missing parts from reference TRBV9 and TRBJ2-1): DSGVTQTPKHLITATGQRVTLRCSPRSGDLSVYWYQQSLDQGLQFLIQYYNGEERAKGNILERFSAQQFPDLHSELNLSSLELGDSALYFCATSPGLAGGNEQFFGPGTRLTVL.

A few counts support this clonotype. J is TRBJ1-1 and V is TRBV30; no definite D call. CDR3 size: 12 residues. Germline V CDR1 and CDR2: GTSNPN, SVGIG (reference sequence). The germline V and J ends were trimmed by 1 base and 5 bases, with 8 bases remaining between them. The CDR3 DNA sequence: TGTGCCTGGAGTGGTACAGTGACTGAAGCTTTCTTT. Residues: CAWSGTVTEAFF.

This clonotype was recorded a few times. The chain recombines TRBV4-3 with TRBJ2-3, with 9 bases identical to TRBD1. Losses at the gene ends were 4 bases for V and 5 bases for J; bases not matched to a gene: 10. Germline CDR1 and CDR2: LGHNA and YSLEER. This CDR3 spans 16 amino acids. The CDR3 sequence is CASSPVTGGLGDTQYF. The CDR3 region has the DNA TGCGCCAGCAGCCCCGTAACAGGGGGCCTGGGAGATACGCAGTATTTT.

This chain uses TRBV12-3 or TRBV12-4 with TRBJ2-5, with D perhaps being TRBD1 or TRBD2 (5 bases each). Trimming stripped 7 bases from V and 5 bases from J, with 23 bases between. CDR3 length: 16 residues. CDR3 in DNA: TGTGCCAGCACCCTGGGACGCTTCTCTAAAGGGGAGACCCAGTACTTC. The encoded protein is CASTLGRFSKGETQYF.

Only a few counts were recorded for this clonotype. The CDR3 sequence: CASSFSGWDTQYF. DNA of the CDR3: TGTGCCAGCAGCTTCAGCGGCTGGGATACGCAGTATTTT. The rearrangement links TRBV7-2 to TRBJ2-3; TRBD2 is a possible D gene (5 bases). Per the germline V gene, CDR1 is SGHTA and CDR2 is FQGNSA. The V and J ends lost 3 bases and 6 bases respectively, with 10 bases between them. This CDR3 is 13 amino acids long.

Ten or more counts support this clonotype. CDR3 nucleotides: TGTGCCAGCTCACAGGGGGCCCCAGAGACCCAGTACTTC. Its protein product is CASSQGAPETQYF. This sequence joins TRBV12-3 or TRBV12-4 and TRBJ2-5, with TRBD1 matching 9 bases. The J segment lost 4 bases and the V segment lost 8 bases, leaving 5 bases of the junction unmatched. The CDR3 is 13 amino acids.